This T cell receptor beta chain was sequenced for a study of blood T cells in healthy people across ages. Study observations and caveats: The study found TCR beta diversity correlated strongly with naive T cell percentage.

This clonotype was observed a handful of times. The antigen remains undetermined. It was with a sample-barcoded 5' primer and a J-beta primer mix that a second PCR of roughly 6 to 12 cycles was run. Each cDNA molecule, via a template-switch adaptor with 12 random nucleotides, was tagged. TCRdb analysed the 5' RACE reads with MiXCR anew, one entry per CDR3 protein. The sample includes approximately 1,000,000 distinct CDR3 sequences, 35% to 40% of them seen just once. At least 5.5 micrograms of total RNA were extracted per sample. This CDR3 has 13 amino acids. Trimming took 1 base from V and 5 from J, leaving 7 bases between them. Looked up from germline, CDR1 is SGHNT and CDR2 is YENEEA.

The chain recombines TRBV11-3 with TRBJ2-3; D call uncertain. The sequenced sample consisted of blood. This receptor was obtained from a man aged 18 to 30 in good health. The chain's CDR3 is CASSLGDGDTQYF. The CDR3 nucleotides read TGTGCCAGCAGCTTAGGGGATGGAGATACGCAGTATTTT.